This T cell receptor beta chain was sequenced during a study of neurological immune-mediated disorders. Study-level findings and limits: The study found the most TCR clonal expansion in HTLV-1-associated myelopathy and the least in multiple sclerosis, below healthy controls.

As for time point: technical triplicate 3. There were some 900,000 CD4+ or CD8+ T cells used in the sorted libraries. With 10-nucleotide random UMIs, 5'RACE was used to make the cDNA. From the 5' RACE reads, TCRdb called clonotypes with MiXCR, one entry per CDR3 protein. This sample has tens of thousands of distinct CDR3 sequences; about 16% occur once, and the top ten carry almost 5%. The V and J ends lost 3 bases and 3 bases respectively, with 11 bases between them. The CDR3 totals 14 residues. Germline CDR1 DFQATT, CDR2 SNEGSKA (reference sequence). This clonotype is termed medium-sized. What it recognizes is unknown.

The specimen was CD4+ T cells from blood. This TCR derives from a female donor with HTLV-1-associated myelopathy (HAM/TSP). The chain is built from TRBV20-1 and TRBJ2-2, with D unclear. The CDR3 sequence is CSARSGPHTGELFF. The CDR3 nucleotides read TGCAGTGCTAGGAGTGGGCCCCACACCGGGGAGCTGTTTTTT.